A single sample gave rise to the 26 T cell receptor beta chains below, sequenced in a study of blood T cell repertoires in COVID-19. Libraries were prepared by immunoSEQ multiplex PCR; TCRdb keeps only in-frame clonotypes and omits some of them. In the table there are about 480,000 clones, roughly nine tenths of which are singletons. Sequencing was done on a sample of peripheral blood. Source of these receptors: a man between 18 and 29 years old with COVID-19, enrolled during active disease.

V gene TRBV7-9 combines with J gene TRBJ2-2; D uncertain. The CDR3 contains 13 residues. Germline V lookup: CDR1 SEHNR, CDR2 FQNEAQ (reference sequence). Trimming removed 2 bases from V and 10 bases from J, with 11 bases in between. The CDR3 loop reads CASSLPSSPELFF. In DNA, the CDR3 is TGTGCCAGCAGCTTACCGTCGTCTCCGGAGCTGTTTTTT.

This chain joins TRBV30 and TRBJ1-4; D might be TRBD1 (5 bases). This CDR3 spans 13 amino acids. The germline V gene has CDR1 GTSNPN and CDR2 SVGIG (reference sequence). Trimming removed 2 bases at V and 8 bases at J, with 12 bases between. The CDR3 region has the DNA TGTGCCTGGAGTATCAGGGTGGGAGAAAAACTGTTTTTT. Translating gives CAWSIRVGEKLFF.

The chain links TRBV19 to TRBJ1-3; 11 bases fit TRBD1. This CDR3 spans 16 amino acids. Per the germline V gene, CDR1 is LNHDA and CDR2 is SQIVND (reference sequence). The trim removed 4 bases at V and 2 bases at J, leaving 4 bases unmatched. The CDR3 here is CASSSGTGGPGNTIYF. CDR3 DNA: TGTGCCAGTAGTAGTGGGACAGGGGGACCTGGAAACACCATATATTTT.

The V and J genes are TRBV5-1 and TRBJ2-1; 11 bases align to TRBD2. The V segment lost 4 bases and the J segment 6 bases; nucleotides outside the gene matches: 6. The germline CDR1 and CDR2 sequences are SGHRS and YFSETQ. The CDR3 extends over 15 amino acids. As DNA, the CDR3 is TGCGCCAGCAGCATAACCGGGACTAGCGGCAATGAGCAGTTCTTC. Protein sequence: CASSITGTSGNEQFF.

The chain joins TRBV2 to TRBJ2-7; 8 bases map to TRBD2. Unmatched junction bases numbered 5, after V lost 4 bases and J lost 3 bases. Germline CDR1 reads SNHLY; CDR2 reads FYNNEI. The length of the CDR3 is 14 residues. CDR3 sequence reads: CASSGEAGDYEQYF. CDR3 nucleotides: TGTGCCAGCAGTGGAGAAGCGGGAGACTACGAGCAGTACTTC.

This CDR3 is CATSDPGQTDTQYF. The CDR3 DNA follows: TGTGCCACCAGTGATCCCGGACAGACAGATACGCAGTATTTT. The chain combines TRBV24-1 with TRBJ2-3, with D perhaps TRBD1 (6 bases). V was trimmed by 3 bases and J by 3 bases, leaving 9 bases between them. CDR1 and CDR2 (germline): KGHDR, SFDVKD. The CDR3 is made up of 14 amino acids.

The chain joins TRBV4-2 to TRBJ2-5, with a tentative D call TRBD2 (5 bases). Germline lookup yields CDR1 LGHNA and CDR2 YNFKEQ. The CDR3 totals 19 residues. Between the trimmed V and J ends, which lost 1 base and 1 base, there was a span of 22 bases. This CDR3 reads CASSQGSSGLSGFQETQYF. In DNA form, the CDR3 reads TGTGCCAGCAGCCAAGGCTCGAGCGGACTCTCGGGGTTCCAAGAGACCCAGTACTTC.

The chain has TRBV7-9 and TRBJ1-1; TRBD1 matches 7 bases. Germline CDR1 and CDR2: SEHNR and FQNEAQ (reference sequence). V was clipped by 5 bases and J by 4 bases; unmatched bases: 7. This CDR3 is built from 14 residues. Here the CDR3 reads CASSLQGQGTEAFF. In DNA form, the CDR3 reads TGTGCCAGCAGCCTACAGGGGCAGGGCACTGAAGCTTTCTTT.

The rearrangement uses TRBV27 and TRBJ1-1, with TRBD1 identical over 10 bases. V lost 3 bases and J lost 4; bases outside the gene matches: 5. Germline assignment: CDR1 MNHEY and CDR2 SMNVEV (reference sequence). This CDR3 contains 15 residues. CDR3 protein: CASSFGTGATTEAFF. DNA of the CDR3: TGTGCCAGCAGTTTTGGGACAGGGGCAACCACTGAAGCTTTCTTT.

As DNA, the CDR3 is TGTGCCAGCGCCCTAGCGGGCGCCGGGGAGCTGTTTTTT. This sequence encodes CASALAGAGELFF. The gene calls are TRBV6-5 and TRBJ2-2, with 8 positions matching TRBD2. After removal of 8 bases from V and 6 bases from J, the junction contained 5 bases not matched to a gene. CDR1 and CDR2 from the germline V gene are MNHEY and SVGAGI. The CDR3 consists of 13 residues.

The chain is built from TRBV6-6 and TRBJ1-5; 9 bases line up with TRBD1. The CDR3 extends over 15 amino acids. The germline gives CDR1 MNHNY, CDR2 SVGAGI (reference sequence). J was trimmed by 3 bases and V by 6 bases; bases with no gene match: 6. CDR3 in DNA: TGTGCCAGCAGGTCCAGACAGGGGGTCAATCAGCCCCAGCATTTT. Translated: CASRSRQGVNQPQHF.

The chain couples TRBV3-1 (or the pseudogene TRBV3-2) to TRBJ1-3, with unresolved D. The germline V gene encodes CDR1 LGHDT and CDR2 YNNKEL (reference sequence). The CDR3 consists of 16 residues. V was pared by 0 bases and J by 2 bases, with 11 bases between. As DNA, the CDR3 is TGTGCCAGCAGCCAAGACGGCAGGCTGCCTGGAAACACCATATATTTT. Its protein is CASSQDGRLPGNTIYF.

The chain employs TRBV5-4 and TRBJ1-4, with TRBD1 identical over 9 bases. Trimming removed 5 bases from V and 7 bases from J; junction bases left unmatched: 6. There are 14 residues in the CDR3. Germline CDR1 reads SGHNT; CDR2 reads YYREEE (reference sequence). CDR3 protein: CASSSTGGFEKLFF. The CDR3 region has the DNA TGTGCCAGCAGTTCTACAGGGGGCTTTGAAAAACTGTTTTTT.

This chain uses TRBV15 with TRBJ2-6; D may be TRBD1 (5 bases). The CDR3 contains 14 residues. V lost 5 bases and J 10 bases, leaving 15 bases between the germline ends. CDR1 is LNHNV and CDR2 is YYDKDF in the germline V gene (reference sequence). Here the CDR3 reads CATSPRAGINVLTF. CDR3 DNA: TGTGCCACCAGCCCCCGGGCAGGGATAAACGTCCTGACTTTC.

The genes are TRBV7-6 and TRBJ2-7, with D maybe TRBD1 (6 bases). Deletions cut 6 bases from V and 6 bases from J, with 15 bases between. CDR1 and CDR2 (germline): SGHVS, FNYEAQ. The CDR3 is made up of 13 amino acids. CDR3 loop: CASRNGQYGEQYF. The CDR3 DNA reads TGTGCCAGCAGAAATGGACAGTATGGCGAGCAGTACTTC.

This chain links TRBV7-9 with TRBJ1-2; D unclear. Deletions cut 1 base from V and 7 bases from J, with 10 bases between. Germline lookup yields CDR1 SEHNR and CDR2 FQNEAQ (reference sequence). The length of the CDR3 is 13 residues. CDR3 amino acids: CASSLVSRVGYTF. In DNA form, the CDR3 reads TGTGCCAGCAGCTTAGTGAGCCGGGTTGGCTACACCTTC.

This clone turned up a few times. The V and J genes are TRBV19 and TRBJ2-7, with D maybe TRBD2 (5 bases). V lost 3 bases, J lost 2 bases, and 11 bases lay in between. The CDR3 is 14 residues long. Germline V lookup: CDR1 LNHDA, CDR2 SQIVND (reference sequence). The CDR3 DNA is TGTGCCAGTAGTATTTCCAGCGGAGCCTACGAGCAGTACTTC. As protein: CASSISSGAYEQYF.

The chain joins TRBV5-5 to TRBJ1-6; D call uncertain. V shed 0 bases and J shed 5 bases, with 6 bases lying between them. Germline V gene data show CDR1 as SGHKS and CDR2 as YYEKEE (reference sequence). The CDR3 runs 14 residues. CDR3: CASSLVAHNSPLHF. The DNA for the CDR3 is TGTGCCAGCAGCTTGGTGGCCCATAATTCACCCCTCCACTTT.

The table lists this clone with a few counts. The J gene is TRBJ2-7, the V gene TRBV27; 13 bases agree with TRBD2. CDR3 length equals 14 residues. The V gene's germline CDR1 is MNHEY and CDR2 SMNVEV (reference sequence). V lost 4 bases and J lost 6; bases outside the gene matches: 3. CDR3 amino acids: CASSSGLAGAEQYF. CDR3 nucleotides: TGTGCCAGCAGTTCAGGACTAGCGGGGGCCGAGCAGTACTTC.

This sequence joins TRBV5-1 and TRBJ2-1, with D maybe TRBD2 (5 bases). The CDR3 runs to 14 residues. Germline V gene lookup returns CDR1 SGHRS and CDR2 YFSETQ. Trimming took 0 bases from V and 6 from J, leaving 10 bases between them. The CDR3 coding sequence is TGCGCCAGCAGCTTGGTTGCGGGTAGCAATGAGCAGTTCTTC. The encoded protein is CASSLVAGSNEQFF.

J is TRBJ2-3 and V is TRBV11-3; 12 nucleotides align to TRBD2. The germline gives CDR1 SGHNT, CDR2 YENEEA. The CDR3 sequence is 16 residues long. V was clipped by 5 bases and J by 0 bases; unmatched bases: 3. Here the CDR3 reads CASSPGLAGSTDTQYF. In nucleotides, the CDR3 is TGTGCCAGCAGCCCGGGACTAGCGGGCAGCACAGATACGCAGTATTTT. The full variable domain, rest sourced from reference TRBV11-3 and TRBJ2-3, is EAGVVQSPRYKIIEKKQPVAFWCNPISGHNTLYWYLQNLGQGPELLIRYENEEAVDDSQLPKDRFSAERLKGVDSTLKIQPAELGDSAVYLCASSPGLAGSTDTQYFGPGTRLTVL.

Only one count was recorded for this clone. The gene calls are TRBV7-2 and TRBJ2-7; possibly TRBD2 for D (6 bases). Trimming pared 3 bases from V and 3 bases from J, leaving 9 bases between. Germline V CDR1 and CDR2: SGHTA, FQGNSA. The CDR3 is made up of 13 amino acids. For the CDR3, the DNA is TGTGCCAGCAGCTTTAAAGCGGGCTACGAGCAGTACTTC. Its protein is CASSFKAGYEQYF.

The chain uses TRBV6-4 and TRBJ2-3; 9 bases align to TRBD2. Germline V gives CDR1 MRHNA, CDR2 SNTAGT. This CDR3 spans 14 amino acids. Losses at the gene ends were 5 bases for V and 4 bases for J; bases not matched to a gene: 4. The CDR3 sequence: CASSLASGADTQYF. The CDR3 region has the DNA TGTGCCAGCAGTCTCGCTAGCGGGGCAGATACGCAGTATTTT.

In DNA form, the CDR3 reads TGTGCCAGCAGCCAAGTCGGTGCCCAAGAGACCCAGTACTTC. Residues: CASSQVGAQETQYF. The chain has TRBV14 and TRBJ2-5; no firm D call. Germline V gives CDR1 SGHDN, CDR2 FVKESK. V shed 1 base and J shed 1 base, with 7 bases lying between them. The CDR3 loop spans 14 amino acids.

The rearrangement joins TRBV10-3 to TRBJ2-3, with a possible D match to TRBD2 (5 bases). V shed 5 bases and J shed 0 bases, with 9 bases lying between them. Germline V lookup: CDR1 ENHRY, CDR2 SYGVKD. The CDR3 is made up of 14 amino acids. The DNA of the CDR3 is TGTGCCATCAGTCCAGCGGCTAGCACAGATACGCAGTATTTT. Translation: CAISPAASTDTQYF.

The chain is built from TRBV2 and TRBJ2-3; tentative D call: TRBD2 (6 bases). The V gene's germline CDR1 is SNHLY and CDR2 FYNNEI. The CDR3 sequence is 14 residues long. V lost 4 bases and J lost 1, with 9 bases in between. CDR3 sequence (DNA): TGTGCCAGCAGTGGAGAGCGGGGCACAGATACGCAGTATTTT. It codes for CASSGERGTDTQYF.